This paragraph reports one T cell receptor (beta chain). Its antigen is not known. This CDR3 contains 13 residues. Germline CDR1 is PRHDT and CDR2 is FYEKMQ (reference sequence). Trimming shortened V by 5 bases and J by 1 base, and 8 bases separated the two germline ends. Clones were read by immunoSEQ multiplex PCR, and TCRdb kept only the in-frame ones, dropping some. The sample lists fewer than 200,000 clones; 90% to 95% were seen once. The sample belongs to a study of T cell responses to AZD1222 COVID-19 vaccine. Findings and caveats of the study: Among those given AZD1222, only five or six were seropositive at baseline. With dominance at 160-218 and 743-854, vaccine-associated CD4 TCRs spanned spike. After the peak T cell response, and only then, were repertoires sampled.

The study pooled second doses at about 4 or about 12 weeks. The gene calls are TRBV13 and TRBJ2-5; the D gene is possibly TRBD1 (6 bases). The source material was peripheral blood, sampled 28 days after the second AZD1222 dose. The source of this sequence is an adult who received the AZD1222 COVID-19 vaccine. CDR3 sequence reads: CASSQGFQETQYF. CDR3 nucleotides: TGTGCCAGCAGCCAGGGGTTCCAAGAGACCCAGTACTTC.